These 32 T cell receptor beta chains were sequenced from one sample in a study of beta chain features in type 1 diabetes. Sequencing targeted expressed TCRB transcripts, as all isolated RNA had been reverse transcribed. Clones were sequenced by immunoSEQ multiplex PCR, and TCRdb holds only the in-frame ones, with some missing. The sample has around 430,000 clones, about 29% seen once; the top ten hold around 0.065%. The sample taken for sequencing was naive CD4+ T cells from blood. The receptors derive from a man aged 18 to 29 in good health.

The chain couples TRBV30 to TRBJ2-3; 7 nucleotides match TRBD1. Losses at the gene ends were 3 bases for V and 4 bases for J; bases not matched to a gene: 7. CDR3 size: 14 residues. Germline-derived CDR1 and CDR2 are GTSNPN and SVGIG (reference sequence). The CDR3 DNA follows: TGTGCCTGGAGACGGGACAGTTGGCCAGATACGCAGTATTTT. Its protein product is CAWRRDSWPDTQYF.

The V and J genes are TRBV9 and TRBJ2-7; D is undetermined. This CDR3 spans 16 amino acids. Germline CDR1 is SGDLS and CDR2 is YYNGEE. The V and J ends lost 3 bases and 3 bases respectively, with 19 bases between them. As DNA, the CDR3 is TGTGCCAGCAGCGCAGGAAGCCCGGGCCTTTTCTACGAGCAGTACTTC. This sequence encodes CASSAGSPGLFYEQYF.

The sample holds a few counts of this clone. The rearrangement joins TRBV30 to TRBJ2-7; no firm D call. The V end lost 0 bases, the J end lost 6 bases, and 6 bases lay between the germline ends. The CDR3 loop spans 11 amino acids. Germline V gene lookup returns CDR1 GTSNPN and CDR2 SVGIG (reference sequence). The CDR3 nucleotides read TGTGCCTGGAGTGTCAGGTCCGAGCAGTACTTC. Its protein is CAWSVRSEQYF.

The chain joins TRBV30 to TRBJ1-2; 7 bases are a match to TRBD1. Unmatched junction bases numbered 7, after V lost 2 bases and J lost 4 bases. CDR3 length: 14 residues. Germline V gene sequence: CDR1 GTSNPN, CDR2 SVGIG (reference sequence). Here the CDR3 DNA reads TGTGCCTGGAGTCGTCTGGCAGGGGGCTATGGCTACACCTTC. It is translated as CAWSRLAGGYGYTF.

This CDR3 is CASSAPDRSLYEQYF. CDR3 sequence (DNA): TGTGCCAGCAGCGCCCCCGACAGGTCTCTCTACGAGCAGTACTTC. The rearrangement links TRBV7-2 to TRBJ2-7; D may be TRBD1 (6 bases). The CDR3 has 15 amino acids. The germline CDR1 and CDR2 sequences are SGHTA and FQGNSA. Trimming took off 5 bases at V and 3 bases at J, with 17 bases between the two ends. Using reference TRBV7-2 and TRBJ2-7 for the parts outside the CDR3, the full variable domain is GAGVSQSPSNKVTEKGKDVELRCDPISGHTALYWYRQSLGQGLEFLIYFQGNSAPDKSGLPSDRFSAERTGGSVSTLTIQRTQQEDSAVYLCASSAPDRSLYEQYFGPGTRLTVT.

In DNA form, the CDR3 reads TGTGCCAGCAGCTTAGTCGGGGGGAAGGAGCAGTTCTTC. As protein: CASSLVGGKEQFF. The chain has TRBV11-2 and TRBJ2-1, with TRBD2 matching 7 bases. The CDR3 has 13 amino acids. V gave up 1 base and J gave up 10 bases; unmatched junction bases: 4. Per germline, CDR1 SGHAT and CDR2 FQNNGV.

This clone has more than one count but fewer than ten. The rearrangement uses TRBV6-1 and TRBJ2-1; no definite D call. Trimming cost V 8 bases and J 0 bases, with 14 bases left between them. The CDR3 is 15 residues long. Looked up from germline, CDR1 is MNHNS and CDR2 is SASEGT. CDR3 in amino acids: CASSVTESSYNEQFF. CDR3 DNA: TGTGCCAGCTCGGTTACAGAAAGCTCCTACAATGAGCAGTTCTTC.

On this clone itself: The same CDR3 can be traced to other DNA sequences in this sample. The V gene is TRBV29-1, the J gene TRBJ2-5; 7 positions agree with TRBD1. V shed 5 bases, J shed 5 bases, and the junction held 8 bases outside the gene matches. Germline CDR1 reads SQVTM; CDR2 reads ANQGSEA. There are 13 residues in the CDR3. The CDR3 here is CSVSTGVGETQYF. As DNA, the CDR3 is TGCAGCGTTTCAACAGGGGTAGGGGAGACCCAGTACTTC.

The genes are TRBV27 and TRBJ2-1; the D is unclear. Trimming took 6 bases from V and 9 from J, leaving 12 bases between them. Germline V gene data show CDR1 as MNHEY and CDR2 as SMNVEV (reference sequence). This CDR3 is 12 amino acids long. In DNA form, the CDR3 reads TGTGCCAGCAGCCCCCTCCTGAGTGAGCAGTTCTTC. Amino acids: CASSPLLSEQFF.

This clone was counted between two and nine times. The V call is TRBV9, the J call TRBJ1-4; D unclear. The length of the CDR3 is 15 residues. Germline V gene data show CDR1 as SGDLS and CDR2 as YYNGEE. V shed 2 bases and J shed 0 bases, with 8 bases lying between them. CDR3 loop: CASSVSGTTNEKLFF. Here the CDR3 DNA reads TGTGCCAGCAGCGTGTCAGGAACAACTAATGAAAAACTGTTTTTT.

The chain employs TRBV28 and TRBJ1-5; D possibly corresponds to TRBD1 (5 bases). V was cut by 3 bases and J by 6 bases, with 12 bases left in between. The CDR3 has 14 amino acids. Looked up from germline, CDR1 is MDHEN and CDR2 is SYDVKM. The DNA of the CDR3 is TGTGCCAGCAGTTTGCGCAGGGAGGGTCAGCCCCAGCATTTT. Protein sequence: CASSLRREGQPQHF.

The chain is built from TRBV30 and TRBJ2-3; TRBD2 might be the D (6 bases). With 2 bases removed from V and 6 bases from J, the gap between germline ends came to 12 bases. The germline gives CDR1 GTSNPN, CDR2 SVGIG (reference sequence). This CDR3 comprises 13 residues. The CDR3 reads CAWSRIAADTQYF. As DNA, the CDR3 is TGTGCCTGGAGTCGAATAGCGGCTGATACGCAGTATTTT.

This clone was observed a few times. The chain recombines TRBV14 with TRBJ2-1; TRBD2 matches 8 bases. The V and J ends lost 0 bases and 6 bases, in that order; junction bases with no gene match: 7. This CDR3 has 16 amino acids. The germline V gene encodes CDR1 SGHDN and CDR2 FVKESK. This chain's CDR3 is CASSQDGSGRINEQFF. The CDR3 DNA follows: TGTGCCAGCAGCCAAGATGGAAGCGGGAGAATCAATGAGCAGTTCTTC.

The chain carries TRBV30 and TRBJ2-5; 8 bases are shared with TRBD1. Per germline, CDR1 GTSNPN and CDR2 SVGIG (reference sequence). Unmatched junction bases numbered 11, after V lost 3 bases and J lost 2 bases. The CDR3 length is 16 residues. The CDR3 loop reads CAWRAGLTGEQETQYF. CDR3 sequence (DNA): TGTGCCTGGAGGGCCGGTCTGACAGGGGAGCAAGAGACCCAGTACTTC.

A few counts support this clone. The chain carries TRBV10-3 and TRBJ1-5; unclear D gene. The V and J ends lost 1 base and 9 bases respectively, with 10 bases between them. Germline CDR1 reads ENHRY; CDR2 reads SYGVKD. The CDR3 covers 13 residues. Here the CDR3 DNA reads TGTGCCATCAGTGAGTTACTAACATGGCCCCAGCATTTT. Translated, it gives CAISELLTWPQHF.

The chain joins TRBV6-6 to TRBJ1-5, with TRBD1 identical over 8 bases. J gave up 6 bases and V 7 bases, and 8 bases lay outside the gene matches. CDR3 length equals 14 residues. Germline V gives CDR1 MNHNY, CDR2 SVGAGI (reference sequence). The CDR3 spells CASTTQGAGQPQHF. The DNA of the CDR3 is TGTGCCAGCACTACCCAGGGGGCGGGTCAGCCCCAGCATTTT.

The J gene is TRBJ2-5, the V gene TRBV9; weak D call: TRBD2 (6 bases). CDR1 SGDLS and CDR2 YYNGEE come from the germline V gene. Trimming pared 4 bases from V and 3 bases from J, leaving 13 bases between. CDR3 size: 14 residues. CDR3 protein: CASSSGAGKETQYF. In DNA form, the CDR3 reads TGTGCCAGCAGCTCGGGTGCGGGAAAAGAGACCCAGTACTTC. The full variable domain, its missing parts supplied by reference TRBV9 and TRBJ2-5, is DSGVTQTPKHLITATGQRVTLRCSPRSGDLSVYWYQQSLDQGLQFLIQYYNGEERAKGNILERFSAQQFPDLHSELNLSSLELGDSALYFCASSSGAGKETQYFGPGTRLLVL.

The V call is TRBV2, the J call TRBJ1-1; tentatively, D is TRBD1 (5 bases). CDR3 size: 13 residues. The V and J ends lost 5 bases and 0 bases respectively, with 7 bases between them. Germline CDR1 and CDR2: SNHLY and FYNNEI. This chain's CDR3 is CASSSDMNTEAFF. The CDR3 DNA reads TGTGCCAGCAGTTCGGACATGAACACTGAAGCTTTCTTT.

The chain employs TRBV30 and TRBJ1-2, with D possibly TRBD1 on 6 matching bases. Germline V gene lookup returns CDR1 GTSNPN and CDR2 SVGIG (reference sequence). The CDR3 loop spans 15 amino acids. Trimming took 1 base from V and 0 from J, leaving 12 bases between them. The CDR3 reads CAWSGGQSSNYGYTF. CDR3 coding DNA: TGTGCCTGGAGTGGAGGACAGAGCTCTAACTATGGCTACACCTTC.

The V call is TRBV29-1, the J call TRBJ2-7; tentative D call: TRBD1 (5 bases). Per germline, CDR1 SQVTM and CDR2 ANQGSEA. This CDR3 contains 15 residues. The V end was cut by 6 bases, the J end by 0 bases, with 18 bases between. The CDR3 nucleotides are TGCAGCGTCGCGACAGTCCACACACTCTCCTACGAGCAGTACTTC. As protein: CSVATVHTLSYEQYF.

The J gene is TRBJ2-2, the V gene TRBV2; perhaps TRBD2 as D (6 bases). This CDR3 contains 13 residues. The germline V gene encodes CDR1 SNHLY and CDR2 FYNNEI. Trimming removed 7 bases at V and 4 bases at J, with 10 bases between. CDR3 nucleotide sequence: TGTGCCAGCAACCCCGGGGGCACCGGGGAGCTGTTTTTT. Residues: CASNPGGTGELFF.

The chain combines TRBV30 with TRBJ1-4; 7 nucleotides align to TRBD1. The trim removed 0 bases at V and 11 bases at J, leaving 6 bases unmatched. CDR1 GTSNPN and CDR2 SVGIG come from the germline V gene (reference sequence). CDR3 length equals 13 residues. The CDR3 loop is CAWSVPAGGKLFF. DNA for the CDR3: TGTGCCTGGAGTGTACCGGCAGGGGGGAAACTGTTTTTT.

This chain links TRBV5-6 with TRBJ2-5, with D perhaps TRBD2 (5 bases). The CDR3 runs 16 residues. Trimming stripped 7 bases from V and 5 bases from J, with 24 bases between. Germline CDR1 and CDR2: SGHDT and YYEEEE. CDR3 bases: TGTGCCAGCTGTCCTTTAGCGCGGGCCTTGGTTGAGACCCAGTACTTC. Translated: CASCPLARALVETQYF. The complete variable domain, with remaining parts taken from reference TRBV5-6 and TRBJ2-5, reads DAGVTQSPTHLIKTRGQQVTLRCSPKSGHDTVSWYQQALGQGPQFIFQYYEEEERQRGNFPDRFSGHQFPNYSSELNVNALLLGDSALYLCASCPLARALVETQYFGPGTRLLVL.

This clone was counted between two and nine times. The rearrangement uses TRBV29-1 and TRBJ2-1; D is tentatively TRBD1 or TRBD2 (5 bases each). The CDR3 sequence is 14 residues long. Germline lookup yields CDR1 SQVTM and CDR2 ANQGSEA. Trimming stripped 4 bases from V and 0 bases from J, with 10 bases between. This chain's CDR3 is CSVVRDHSYNEQFF. DNA of the CDR3: TGCAGCGTTGTCCGGGACCACTCCTACAATGAGCAGTTCTTC.

The chain combines TRBV6-5 with TRBJ1-1; 7 bases map to TRBD1. CDR1 is MNHEY, CDR2 SVGAGI, per germline. The CDR3 is 14 amino acids. V lost 4 bases and J lost 0; bases outside the gene matches: 2. The CDR3 loop reads CASSLTGVNTEAFF. The CDR3 bases are TGTGCCAGCAGTTTAACAGGGGTGAACACTGAAGCTTTCTTT.

J is TRBJ2-7 and V is TRBV11-1; D remains ambiguous. The germline CDR1 and CDR2 sequences are SGHAT and FQDESV (reference sequence). Trimming took off 3 bases at V and 2 bases at J, with 8 bases between the two ends. This CDR3 region has 13 residues. CDR3 in DNA: TGTGCCAGCAGCTTTAGACTTGCCTACGAGCAGTACTTC. Protein: CASSFRLAYEQYF.

This clone was detected only a few times. V usage is TRBV2 and J usage is TRBJ2-5; D gene ambiguous. V was trimmed by 6 bases and J by 3 bases, leaving 11 bases between them. The CDR3 is made up of 13 amino acids. Germline assignment: CDR1 SNHLY and CDR2 FYNNEI. The CDR3 sequence: CASSKEKEETQYF. The DNA for the CDR3 is TGTGCCAGCAGCAAAGAAAAGGAAGAGACCCAGTACTTC.

This clone was observed a handful of times. V is TRBV7-2 and J is TRBJ2-1; weak D call: TRBD2 (6 bases). CDR1 and CDR2 from the germline V gene are SGHTA and FQGNSA. V lost 3 bases and J lost 15, with 15 bases in between. This CDR3 spans 12 amino acids. The CDR3 region is CASSFRDSSLFF. CDR3 sequence (DNA): TGTGCCAGCAGCTTCCGGGACTCCTCGTTGTTCTTC.

In this sample, this clone turned up a few times. The chain carries TRBV30 and TRBJ2-7; a possible D gene is TRBD1 (6 bases). The V gene's germline CDR1 is GTSNPN and CDR2 SVGIG (reference sequence). The V end was cut by 2 bases, the J end by 3 bases, with 8 bases between. The CDR3 runs 12 residues. The CDR3, as DNA: TGTGCCTGGAGTTCGGACAGCTACGAGCAGTACTTC. Translating gives CAWSSDSYEQYF. Filled out from reference TRBV30 and TRBJ2-7, the complete variable domain reads SQTIHQWPATLVQPVGSPLSLECTVEGTSNPNLYWYRQAAGRGLQLLFYSVGIGQISSEVPQNLSASRPQDRQFILSSKKLLLSDSGFYLCAWSSDSYEQYFGPGTRLTVT.

The chain recombines TRBV28 with TRBJ2-2; 8 bases map to TRBD2. The CDR3 is 15 residues long. V was clipped by 5 bases and J by 7 bases; unmatched bases: 9. Germline values: CDR1 MDHEN, CDR2 SYDVKM. The CDR3 sequence: CASSPPGLAGGELFF. In DNA, the CDR3 is TGTGCCAGCAGTCCCCCCGGACTAGCCGGCGGGGAGCTGTTTTTT.

This sequence joins TRBV7-7 and TRBJ1-2; D call uncertain. CDR3 length equals 15 residues. V was clipped by 2 bases and J by 0 bases, with 10 bases between them. Germline CDR1 reads SSHAT; CDR2 reads FNYEAQ (reference sequence). The CDR3 coding sequence is TGTGCCAGCAGCTTAAGGCGCGACACTAACTATGGCTACACCTTC. The encoded protein is CASSLRRDTNYGYTF.

The chain couples TRBV7-9 to TRBJ2-7; possible D gene TRBD2, 5 bases. The CDR3 contains 12 residues. Trimming shortened V by 7 bases and J by 6 bases, and 13 bases separated the two germline ends. Germline CDR1 SEHNR, CDR2 FQNEAQ (reference sequence). The CDR3 nucleotides are TGTGCCAGCACCGACAAGGCGGGCGAGCAGTACTTC. This encodes CASTDKAGEQYF.